One and the same sample provided the 32 T cell receptor beta chains below, sequenced in a study of monozygotic twins with inflammatory bowel disease. TCRdb reprocessed the 5' RACE reads; each CDR3 protein has one entry and no DNA is given. This sample's table has fewer than 350,000 distinct CDR3 sequences. The sequencing input was blood. These receptors were collected from a human donor with ulcerative colitis or Crohn's disease, or a healthy co-twin of an affected twin (not recorded which).

The rearrangement uses TRBV24-1 and TRBJ2-2. Germline values: CDR1 KGHDR, CDR2 SFDVKD. There are 18 residues in the CDR3. CDR3 amino acids: CATSTDGSWTGNTGELFF.

V is TRBV29-1 and J is TRBJ1-4. Germline V gene sequence: CDR1 SQVTM, CDR2 ANQGSEA. The CDR3 has 15 residues. The CDR3 loop reads CSVEDLGATNEKLFF.

V and J are TRBV5-1 and TRBJ2-3; TCRdb proposes TRBD2, but this gene call is untestable without DNA. The CDR3 is 15 amino acids. The V gene's germline CDR1 is SGHRS and CDR2 YFSETQ. This CDR3 is CASSLGRALTDTQYF.

V and J are TRBV28 and TRBJ2-1; without DNA, the TCRdb call of TRBD2 cannot be checked. Germline CDR1 is MDHEN and CDR2 is SYDVKM. CDR3 size: 16 residues. The CDR3 spells CASSLVAGGERDEQFF.

The J gene is TRBJ1-1, the V gene TRBV7-9. Germline CDR1 SEHNR, CDR2 FQNEAQ (reference sequence). The length of the CDR3 is 11 residues. This chain's CDR3 is CASRPKGEAFF.

The V gene is TRBV9, the J gene TRBJ2-1. This CDR3 region has 14 residues. Looked up from germline, CDR1 is SGDLS and CDR2 is YYNGEE. The CDR3 loop reads CASSVDAALNEQFF.

The rearrangement uses TRBV29-1 and TRBJ2-7; no DNA is available, so the TRBD1 call from TCRdb remains unchecked. Germline V gives CDR1 SQVTM, CDR2 ANQGSEA. The CDR3 consists of 13 residues. CDR3 loop: CSALTGGSYEQYF.

The gene calls are TRBV12-3 or TRBV12-4 and TRBJ1-2. CDR3 length: 12 residues. The CDR3 loop reads CASSFGNYGFTF.

V gene TRBV6-5 combines with J gene TRBJ1-1; TCRdb lists TRBD1, though no DNA is available to test this call. The CDR3 runs 14 residues. Germline V CDR1 and CDR2: MNHEY, SVGAGI. The CDR3 spells CASSYRGPNTEAFF.

This rearrangement joins TRBV19 to TRBJ2-1; without DNA, the TCRdb call of TRBD1 cannot be checked. CDR1 LNHDA and CDR2 SQIVND come from the germline V gene (reference sequence). The CDR3 totals 15 residues. CDR3 loop: CASHRDADPRDEQFF.

V and J are TRBV20-1 and TRBJ2-7. This CDR3 is 12 amino acids long. CDR1 is DFQATT, CDR2 SNEGSKA, per germline (reference sequence). This chain's CDR3 is CSARYATYEQYF.

This chain connects TRBV7-9 to TRBJ2-1; TCRdb picks TRBD1, but there is no DNA to check that call. The germline V gene encodes CDR1 SEHNR and CDR2 FQNEAQ (reference sequence). This CDR3 contains 15 residues. CDR3 amino acids: CASRDADRDYNEQFF. The variable domain in full, with the rest retrieved from reference TRBV7-9 and TRBJ2-1, is DTGVSQNPRHKITKRGQNVTFRCDPISEHNRLYWYRQTLGQGPEFLTYFQNEAQLEKSRLLSDRFSAERPKGSFSTLEIQRTEQGDSAMYLCASRDADRDYNEQFFGPGTRLTVL.

The V and J genes are TRBV6-1 and TRBJ2-6; without DNA, the TCRdb call of TRBD1 cannot be checked. Germline CDR1 reads MNHNS; CDR2 reads SASEGT. This CDR3 spans 16 amino acids. The CDR3 spells CASRKGVNSGANVLTF.

This chain connects TRBV3-1 to TRBJ2-7. Germline values: CDR1 LGHDT, CDR2 YNNKEL (reference sequence). The CDR3 covers 13 residues. CDR3 protein: CASSHGRSYEQYF.

The J gene is TRBJ2-1, the V gene TRBV11-3; as DNA is missing, the TRBD1 call by TCRdb cannot be tested. Germline V gene sequence: CDR1 SGHNT, CDR2 YENEEA. The length of the CDR3 is 15 residues. CDR3 residues: CASSQDGRGMDEQFF.

The rearrangement joins TRBV6-5 to TRBJ1-2; the D gene TCRdb calls, TRBD1, cannot be checked with no DNA. Germline values: CDR1 MNHEY, CDR2 SVGAGI. This CDR3 has 15 residues. Here the CDR3 reads CASSYRDRGNYGYTF.

V usage is TRBV7-2 and J usage is TRBJ1-1; TCRdb returns TRBD1, unconfirmable since there is no DNA. The CDR3 consists of 17 residues. Germline CDR1 reads SGHTA; CDR2 reads FQGNSA. CDR3: CASSFAPPRGRPAEAFF.

This chain uses TRBV28 with TRBJ2-4; TCRdb gives TRBD1 as the D gene, but with no DNA this cannot be confirmed. This CDR3 is built from 16 residues. Germline V CDR1 and CDR2: MDHEN, SYDVKM. CDR3 in amino acids: CASSLGGQGAKNIQYF. Combining the CDR3 with reference TRBV28 and TRBJ2-4 gives the whole variable domain DVKVTQSSRYLVKRTGEKVFLECVQDMDHENMFWYRQDPGLGLRLIYFSYDVKMKEKGDIPEGYSVSREKKERFSLILESASTNQTSMYLCASSLGGQGAKNIQYFGAGTRLSVL.

The V and J genes are TRBV20-1 and TRBJ2-5; lacking DNA, the TRBD2 call made by TCRdb goes unchecked. The CDR3 runs to 12 residues. CDR1 DFQATT and CDR2 SNEGSKA come from the germline V gene (reference sequence). CDR3: CSARAGPETQYF.

The V gene is TRBV10-3, the J gene TRBJ1-2. Germline CDR1 and CDR2: ENHRY and SYGVKD. The CDR3 spans 13 residues. CDR3 protein: CAIRETADYGYTF.

This chain uses TRBV20-1 with TRBJ1-5; TCRdb's D call, TRBD1, is unchecked because there is no DNA. The germline V gene has CDR1 DFQATT and CDR2 SNEGSKA (reference sequence). This CDR3 is built from 16 residues. The CDR3 loop reads CSASRTGAYSNQPQHF.

This chain connects TRBV6-1 to TRBJ2-3; with no DNA, the TCRdb D assignment of TRBD2 cannot be verified. The germline V gene encodes CDR1 MNHNS and CDR2 SASEGT. This CDR3 region has 17 residues. This CDR3 is CASTGGLAAPGTDTQYF.

V gene TRBV11-2 combines with J gene TRBJ2-3; TCRdb lists TRBD2, though no DNA is available to test this call. This CDR3 region has 15 residues. Germline CDR1 SGHAT, CDR2 FQNNGV. The CDR3 protein is CASSLSAGGADTQYF.

The J gene is TRBJ1-4, the V gene TRBV24-1. CDR1 and CDR2 (germline): KGHDR, SFDVKD. The CDR3 covers 12 residues. The CDR3 reads CAAGVPTEKLFF.

This chain connects TRBV5-5 to TRBJ2-1; TCRdb gives TRBD1 as the D gene, but with no DNA this cannot be confirmed. The CDR3 is 15 amino acids. CDR1 is SGHKS and CDR2 is YYEKEE in the germline V gene (reference sequence). CDR3 sequence reads: CASTPTGASYNEQFF. Variable domain in full (rest from reference TRBV5-5 and TRBJ2-1): DAGVTQSPTHLIKTRGQQVTLRCSPISGHKSVSWYQQVLGQGPQFIFQYYEKEERGRGNFPDRFSARQFPNYSSELNVNALLLGDSALYLCASTPTGASYNEQFFGPGTRLTVL.

This chain uses TRBV15 with TRBJ1-1; with no DNA, the TCRdb D assignment of TRBD1 cannot be verified. The CDR3 covers 17 residues. Germline lookup yields CDR1 LNHNV and CDR2 YYDKDF (reference sequence). The CDR3 loop reads CATSRDLATGINTEAFF.

This sequence joins TRBV5-1 and TRBJ2-2; TCRdb indicates TRBD2, and absent DNA this call remains unverified. This CDR3 contains 17 residues. Germline CDR1 reads SGHRS; CDR2 reads YFSETQ. The CDR3: CASSLAPSGANTGELFF. Full variable domain (rest looked up from reference TRBV5-1 and TRBJ2-2): KAGVTQTPRYLIKTRGQQVTLSCSPISGHRSVSWYQQTPGQGLQFLFEYFSETQRNKGNFPGRFSGRQFSNSRSEMNVSTLELGDSALYLCASSLAPSGANTGELFFGEGSRLTVL.

This sequence joins TRBV9 and TRBJ2-1; absent DNA, TCRdb's TRBD2 call cannot be checked. The germline gives CDR1 SGDLS, CDR2 YYNGEE. This CDR3 contains 15 residues. The CDR3 reads CASSAGTRFLDEQFF.

The chain employs TRBV7-2 and TRBJ2-5; TCRdb outputs TRBD1, but without DNA this stays unchecked. The CDR3 has 13 residues. Germline lookup yields CDR1 SGHTA and CDR2 FQGNSA. CDR3 protein: CASSRDSLETQYF. The full variable domain, with the rest looked up from reference TRBV7-2 and TRBJ2-5, is GAGVSQSPSNKVTEKGKDVELRCDPISGHTALYWYRQSLGQGLEFLIYFQGNSAPDKSGLPSDRFSAERTGGSVSTLTIQRTQQEDSAVYLCASSRDSLETQYFGPGTRLLVL.

The V and J genes are TRBV7-2 and TRBJ1-1. Germline loops: CDR1 SGHTA, CDR2 FQGNSA. This CDR3 contains 13 residues. The CDR3 loop is CASSLAGTAGAFF.

The V gene is TRBV2, the J gene TRBJ2-7; the D gene TCRdb calls, TRBD1, cannot be checked with no DNA. CDR3 size: 15 residues. Germline V gene sequence: CDR1 SNHLY, CDR2 FYNNEI. This chain's CDR3 is CASSGGDRGYYEQYF.

The V gene is TRBV5-4, the J gene TRBJ2-3. This CDR3 comprises 16 residues. Germline V gene data show CDR1 as SGHNT and CDR2 as YYREEE (reference sequence). The CDR3 sequence: CASSWGIDFSTDTQYF.